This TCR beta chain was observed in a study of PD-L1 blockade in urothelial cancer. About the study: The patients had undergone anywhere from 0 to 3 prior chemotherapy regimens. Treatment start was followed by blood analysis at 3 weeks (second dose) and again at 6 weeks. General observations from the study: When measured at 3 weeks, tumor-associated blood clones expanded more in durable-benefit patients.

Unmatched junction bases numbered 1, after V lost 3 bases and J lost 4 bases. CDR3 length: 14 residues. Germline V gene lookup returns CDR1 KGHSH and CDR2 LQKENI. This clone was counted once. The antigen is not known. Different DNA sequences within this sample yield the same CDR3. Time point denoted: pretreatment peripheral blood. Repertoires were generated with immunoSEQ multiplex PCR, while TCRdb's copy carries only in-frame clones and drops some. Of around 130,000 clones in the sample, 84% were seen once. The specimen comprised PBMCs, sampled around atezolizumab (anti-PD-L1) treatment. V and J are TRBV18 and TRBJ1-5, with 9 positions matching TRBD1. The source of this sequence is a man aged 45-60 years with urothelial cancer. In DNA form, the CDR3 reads TGTGCCAGCTCACCTGGGACAGGGAATCAGCCCCAGCATTTT. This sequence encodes CASSPGTGNQPQHF. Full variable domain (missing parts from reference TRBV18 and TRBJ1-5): NAGVMQNPRHLVRRRGQEARLRCSPMKGHSHVYWYRQLPEEGLKFMVYLQKENIIDESGMPKERFSAEFPKEGPSILRIQQVVRGDSAAYFCASSPGTGNQPQHFGDGTRLSIL.